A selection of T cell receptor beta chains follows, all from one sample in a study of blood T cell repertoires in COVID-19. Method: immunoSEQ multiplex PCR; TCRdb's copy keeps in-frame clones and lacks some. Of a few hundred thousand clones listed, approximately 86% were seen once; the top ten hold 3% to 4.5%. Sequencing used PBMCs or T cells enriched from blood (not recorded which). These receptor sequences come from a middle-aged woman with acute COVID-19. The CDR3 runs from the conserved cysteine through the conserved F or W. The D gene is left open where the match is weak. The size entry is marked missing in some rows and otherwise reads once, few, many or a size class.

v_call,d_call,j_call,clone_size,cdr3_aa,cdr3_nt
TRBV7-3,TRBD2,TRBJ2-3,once,CASSLNGLAGGVPISDTQYF,TGTGCCAGCAGCTTAAATGGACTAGCGGGAGGGGTACCGATCTCAGATACGCAGTATTTT
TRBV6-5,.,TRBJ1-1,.,CASSYRGPMNTEAFF,TGTGCCAGCAGTTACAGGGGCCCAATGAACACTGAAGCTTTCTTT
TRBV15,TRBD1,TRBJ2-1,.,CATSLLVSTGVPRLFF,TGTGCCACCAGCCTACTCGTATCGACAGGGGTTCCCCGGCTGTTCTTC
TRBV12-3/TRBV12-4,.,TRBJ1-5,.,CASSGFGNQPQHF,TGTGCCAGCTCCGGGTTTGGCAATCAGCCCCAGCATTTT
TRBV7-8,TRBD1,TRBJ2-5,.,CASSGRDRGETQYF,TGTGCCAGCAGCGGCCGGGACAGGGGAGAGACCCAGTACTTC
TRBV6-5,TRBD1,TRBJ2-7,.,CASSRDRYYEQYF,TGTGCCAGCAGCCGGGACAGATACTACGAGCAGTACTTC
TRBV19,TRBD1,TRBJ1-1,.,CASRPDRGGTEAFF,TGTGCCAGTAGACCAGACAGGGGAGGAACTGAAGCTTTCTTT
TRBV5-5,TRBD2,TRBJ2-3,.,CASSPKLTSGIRTDTQYF,TGTGCCAGCAGCCCGAAGTTGACTAGCGGGATTCGCACAGATACGCAGTATTTT
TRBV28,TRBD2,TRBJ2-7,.,CASRQTSGSYEQYF,TGTGCCAGCAGACAAACTAGCGGTTCCTACGAGCAGTACTTC
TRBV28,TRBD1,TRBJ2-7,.,CASSFIGTGGYEQYF,TGTGCCAGCAGTTTTATAGGGACAGGGGGCTACGAGCAGTACTTC
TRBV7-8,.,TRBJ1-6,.,CASSPRGMDNSPLHF,TGTGCCAGCAGCCCTCGGGGGATGGATAATTCACCCCTCCACTTT
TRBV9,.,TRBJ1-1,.,CASSVGQRTEAFF,TGTGCCAGCAGCGTAGGGCAGCGGACTGAAGCTTTCTTT
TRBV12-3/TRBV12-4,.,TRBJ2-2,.,CASTVSGELFF,TGTGCCAGCACTGTCAGTGGGGAGCTGTTTTTT
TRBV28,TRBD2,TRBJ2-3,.,CASSGSADTQYF,TGTGCCAGTAGCGGGAGTGCAGATACGCAGTATTTT
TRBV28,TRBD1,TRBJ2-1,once,CASRHRGPPYNEQFF,TGTGCCAGCAGGCACAGGGGGCCCCCCTACAATGAGCAGTTCTTC
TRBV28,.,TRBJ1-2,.,CASSSTGLANYGYTF,TGTGCCAGCAGCTCAACAGGGCTAGCTAACTATGGCTACACCTTC
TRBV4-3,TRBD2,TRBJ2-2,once,CASSRRTSVGGELFF,TGCGCCAGCAGCCGGAGGACTAGCGTAGGCGGGGAGCTGTTTTTT